This TCR beta chain originates from a study of T cell responses to AZD1222 COVID-19 vaccine. Overall study findings and caveats: At study baseline, merely six AZD1222 recipients were seropositive. Donors were largely white British and mainly female; clonal diversity was possibly underestimated. Every sample of the repertoires postdated the peak T cell response. The breadth and depth of Spike-specific TCRs increased once two AZD1222 doses had been given.

The V and J ends lost 2 bases and 2 bases, in that order; junction bases with no gene match: 0. CDR1 and CDR2 from the germline V gene are SGHRS and YFSETQ. The CDR3 runs 13 residues. Sequenced by immunoSEQ multiplex PCR; TCRdb stores in-frame clones only, minus some. The data show about 160,000 clones, 91% seen once. In the case of this clone: Antigen: not known.

The sequencing here drew on peripheral blood, taken 28 days after the second AZD1222 dose. The chain combines TRBV5-1 with TRBJ2-7, with 8 bases identical to TRBD1. This sequence was found in an adult who received the AZD1222 COVID-19 vaccine. The CDR3 nucleotides read TGCGCCAGCAGCTTACAGGGGGCCTACGAGCAGTACTTC. It yields the protein CASSLQGAYEQYF.